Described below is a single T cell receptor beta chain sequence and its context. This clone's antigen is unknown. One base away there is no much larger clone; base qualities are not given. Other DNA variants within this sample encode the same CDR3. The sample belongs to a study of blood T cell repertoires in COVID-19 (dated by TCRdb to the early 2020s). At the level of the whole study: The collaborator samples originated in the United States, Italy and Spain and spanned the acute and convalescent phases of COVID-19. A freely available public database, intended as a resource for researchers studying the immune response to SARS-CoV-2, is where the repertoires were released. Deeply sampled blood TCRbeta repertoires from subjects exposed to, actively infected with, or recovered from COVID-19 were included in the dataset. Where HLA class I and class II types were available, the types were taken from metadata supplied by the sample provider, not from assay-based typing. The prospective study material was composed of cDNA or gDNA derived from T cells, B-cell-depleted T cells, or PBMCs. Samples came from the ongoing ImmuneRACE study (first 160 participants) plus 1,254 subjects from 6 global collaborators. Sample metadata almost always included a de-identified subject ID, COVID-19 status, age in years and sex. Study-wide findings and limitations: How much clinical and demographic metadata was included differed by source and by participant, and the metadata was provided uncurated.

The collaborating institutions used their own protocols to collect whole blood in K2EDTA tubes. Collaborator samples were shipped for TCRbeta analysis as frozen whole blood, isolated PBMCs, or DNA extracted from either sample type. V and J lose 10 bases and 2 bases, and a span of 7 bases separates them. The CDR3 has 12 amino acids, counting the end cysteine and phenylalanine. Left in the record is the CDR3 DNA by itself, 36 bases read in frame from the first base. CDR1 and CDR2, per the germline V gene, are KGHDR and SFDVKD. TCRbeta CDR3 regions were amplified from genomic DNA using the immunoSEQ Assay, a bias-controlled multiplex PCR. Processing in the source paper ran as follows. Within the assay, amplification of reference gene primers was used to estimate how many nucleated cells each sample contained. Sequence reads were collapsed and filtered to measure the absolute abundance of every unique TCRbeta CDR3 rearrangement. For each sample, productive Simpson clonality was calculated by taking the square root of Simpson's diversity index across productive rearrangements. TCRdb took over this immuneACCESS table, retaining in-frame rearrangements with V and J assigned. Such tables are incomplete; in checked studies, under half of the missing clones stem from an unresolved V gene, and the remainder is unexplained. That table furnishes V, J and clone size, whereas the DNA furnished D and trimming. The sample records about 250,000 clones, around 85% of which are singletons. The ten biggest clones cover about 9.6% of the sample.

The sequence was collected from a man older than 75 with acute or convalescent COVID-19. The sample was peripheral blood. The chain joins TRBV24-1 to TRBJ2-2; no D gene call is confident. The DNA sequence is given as TGTGCCACGACTGGAAACACCGGGGAGCTGTTTTTT. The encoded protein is CATTGNTGELFF.